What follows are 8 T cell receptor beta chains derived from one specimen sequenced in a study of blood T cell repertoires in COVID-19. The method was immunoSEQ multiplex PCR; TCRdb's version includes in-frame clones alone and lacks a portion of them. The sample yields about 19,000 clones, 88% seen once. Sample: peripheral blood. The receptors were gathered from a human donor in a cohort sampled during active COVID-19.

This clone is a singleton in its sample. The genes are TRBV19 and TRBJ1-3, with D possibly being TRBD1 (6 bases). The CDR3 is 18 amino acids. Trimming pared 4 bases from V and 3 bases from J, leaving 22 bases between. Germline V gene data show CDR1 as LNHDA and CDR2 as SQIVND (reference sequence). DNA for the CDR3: TGTGCCAGTAGTAGGCGACAGGTCTCGGACTTCGGTGGAAACACCATATATTTT. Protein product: CASSRRQVSDFGGNTIYF.

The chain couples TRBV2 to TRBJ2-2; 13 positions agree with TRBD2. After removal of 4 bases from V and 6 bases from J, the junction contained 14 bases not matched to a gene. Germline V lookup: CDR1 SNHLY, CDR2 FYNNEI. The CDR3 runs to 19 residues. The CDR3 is CASSAPYTMTSGGSGELFF. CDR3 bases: TGTGCCAGCAGTGCCCCCTATACAATGACTAGCGGGGGGTCCGGGGAGCTGTTTTTT.

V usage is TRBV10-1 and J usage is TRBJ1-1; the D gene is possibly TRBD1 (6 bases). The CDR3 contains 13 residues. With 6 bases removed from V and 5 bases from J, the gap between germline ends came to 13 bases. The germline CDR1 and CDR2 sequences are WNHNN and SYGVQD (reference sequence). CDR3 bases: TGCGCCAGCAGACAGGGCATCGGGACTGAAGCTTTCTTT. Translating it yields CASRQGIGTEAFF.

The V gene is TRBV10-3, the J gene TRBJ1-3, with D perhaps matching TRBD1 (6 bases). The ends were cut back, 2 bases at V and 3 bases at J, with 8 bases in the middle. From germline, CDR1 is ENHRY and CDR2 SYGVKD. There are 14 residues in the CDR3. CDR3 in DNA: TGTGCCATCAGTGAGACAGGGTATGGAAACACCATATATTTT. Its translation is CAISETGYGNTIYF.

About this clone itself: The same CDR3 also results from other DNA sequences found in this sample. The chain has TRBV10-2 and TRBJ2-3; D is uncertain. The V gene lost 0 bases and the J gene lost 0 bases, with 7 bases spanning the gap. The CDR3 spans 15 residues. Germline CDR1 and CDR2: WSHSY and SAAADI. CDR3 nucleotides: TGCGCCAGCAGTGAGTCCCCGACTAGCACAGATACGCAGTATTTT. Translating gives CASSESPTSTDTQYF.

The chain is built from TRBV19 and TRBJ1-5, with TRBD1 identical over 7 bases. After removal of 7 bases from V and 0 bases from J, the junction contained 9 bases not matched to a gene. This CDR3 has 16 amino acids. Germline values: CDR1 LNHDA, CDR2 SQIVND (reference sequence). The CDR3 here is CASTRPGGSSNQPQHF. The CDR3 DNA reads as TGTGCCAGTACCAGACCAGGGGGAAGTAGCAATCAGCCCCAGCATTTT.

CDR3 nucleotides: TGCGCCAGCAGCCCCGGAATTTCGGCAGGTCACTACAATGAGCAGTTCTTC. It is translated as CASSPGISAGHYNEQFF. The J gene is TRBJ2-1, the V gene TRBV5-1; D unclear. The CDR3 sequence is 17 residues long. Trimming took 4 bases from V and 3 from J, leaving 20 bases between them. Germline V lookup: CDR1 SGHRS, CDR2 YFSETQ.

Here the CDR3 reads CASSNQYRDSGDTQYF. In DNA, the CDR3 is TGTGCCAGTAGTAACCAATACAGGGATTCAGGAGATACGCAGTATTTT. The chain joins TRBV19 to TRBJ2-3; maybe TRBD1 (6 bases). V lost 4 bases and J 5 bases, leaving 19 bases between the germline ends. Germline assignment: CDR1 LNHDA and CDR2 SQIVND (reference sequence). The CDR3 spans 16 residues.